This T cell receptor beta chain was captured by sequencing in a study of CD8 T cells in Susac syndrome (dated by TCRdb to about 2019). Study-wide context: Whether CD8+ T cell activation and differentiation in Susac syndrome was antigen driven was tested using repertoire sequencing. The clonality of the CD8+ T cell repertoire was compared across 12 healthy donors, roughly 14 Susac syndrome patients and 15 multiple sclerosis patients. What the study reported, not specific to this receptor: The study acknowledged that relatively few individuals were included in the TCR sequencing and HLA analysis.

At the junction V is shortened by 0 bases and J by 1 base, with 7 bases in between. The germline V gene sets CDR1 to MNHEY and CDR2 to SVGAGI. The CDR3, from cysteine to phenylalanine, totals 14 residues. Only the CDR3 part of the read is kept: 42 bases, read in frame from the first base. RNA was extracted using the RNeasy kit, and 0.5 to 1 microgram was reverse transcribed with random hexamers. The immunoSEQ multiplex PCR assay, which covers 54 Vbeta and 13 Jbeta segments, was used to amplify TCR beta CDR3 regions. Bias from PCR amplification was corrected by using a synthetic template baseline for primer optimization and for computational correction. The original methods were these. Reads were annotated to V, D and J genes per IMGT and analyzed with immunoSEQ Analyzer, keeping only productive sequences. Clonality was calculated as one minus the Shannon entropy normalized by log2 of the number of productive unique sequences. Public and private clones were assessed among the 100 most prevalent clones of each patient and control. Clones were defined as Susac-specific when absent from the healthy and MS cohorts, from about 1,100 published viral clones and from other ImmuneACCESS disease sequences. TCRdb reanalyzed the raw reads on its own, using fastp at Q25 for trimming and MiXCR for clone calling, and kept in-frame beta chains. When rows share a CDR3 protein, they turn into one entry using the most common DNA and genes. TCRdb's processing, not the study's, gives the V and J calls here. The sample includes 150,000 to 200,000 distinct CDR3 sequences, with 95% observed a single time. 0.15% to 0.2% of the sample rests with the top ten.

Peripheral blood CD8+ and CD4+ T cells from healthy donors, Susac syndrome patients and multiple sclerosis patients were profiled using high-throughput TCR beta sequencing. The multiple sclerosis controls were treatment-naive patients who had stable or active relapsing-remitting disease and met the revised McDonald criteria. CD8+ TEMRA cells were enriched by FACS, while bulk CD8+ and CD4+ T cells were purified by magnetic negative isolation. Blood was drawn into EDTA tubes, processed within 24 hours, and PBMCs were isolated by density gradient centrifugation. PBMCs intended for TCR sequencing were cryopreserved in liquid nitrogen and were subsequently thawed in a 37 degrees C water bath. A purity of at least 90% was achieved for sorted or isolated CD4+, CD8+ and CD8+ TEMRA cells. Only one count was recorded for this clonotype. What this receptor recognizes is not known. Base qualities are missing; no much larger clone stands one base away. Evidence from one read is weak.

Source material: CD8+ T cells from PBMCs. The TCR comes from a human donor with multiple sclerosis. This chain joins TRBV6-5 to TRBJ2-7; the D gene is not confidently resolved. The CDR3 in this case is CASSYSGRSYEQYF. The nucleotides read TGTGCCAGCAGTTACTCCGGCAGATCCTACGAGCAGTACTTC.